The 12 T cell receptor beta chains in this list originate from one sample, sequenced in a study of radiotherapy plus CTLA-4 blockade in lung cancer. Repertoires were generated with immunoSEQ multiplex PCR, while TCRdb's copy carries only in-frame clones and drops some. The sample includes approximately 100,000 clones, 75% to 85% of them seen just once. The material was peripheral blood, obtained from a patient treated with radiotherapy plus ipilimumab. The receptors derive from a human donor with non-small cell lung cancer who had a partial response to radiotherapy plus ipilimumab.

V is TRBV7-2 and J is TRBJ1-1; unclear D gene. Trimming took off 0 bases at V and 4 bases at J, with 12 bases between the two ends. Germline loops: CDR1 SGHTA, CDR2 FQGNSA. CDR3 length: 15 residues. The CDR3 nucleotides read TGTGCCAGCAGCTTAGCCATGCGGGGTGGCACTGAAGCTTTCTTT. Translated, it gives CASSLAMRGGTEAFF.

This sequence joins TRBV19 and TRBJ1-2; D not resolved. Germline V gene sequence: CDR1 LNHDA, CDR2 SQIVND (reference sequence). The CDR3 has 12 residues. V was clipped by 5 bases and J by 8 bases, with 12 bases between them. CDR3 region: CASSPEGGGYTF. The CDR3 DNA reads TGTGCCAGTAGTCCCGAGGGTGGGGGCTACACCTTC.

This chain joins TRBV19 and TRBJ2-7; TRBD1 is a possible D gene (5 bases). The CDR3 consists of 11 residues. Per germline, CDR1 LNHDA and CDR2 SQIVND (reference sequence). V lost 10 bases to trimming and J lost 4 bases, with 11 bases between them. The CDR3 here is CATQGGYEQYF. The DNA for the CDR3 is TGTGCCACCCAGGGTGGGTACGAGCAGTACTTC.

The rearrangement links TRBV6-1 to TRBJ2-7; 8 nucleotides match TRBD1. Trimming took 5 bases from V and 4 from J; bases not matched to a gene: 10. The V gene's germline CDR1 is MNHNS and CDR2 SASEGT. This CDR3 region has 15 residues. The CDR3 DNA follows: TGTGCCAGCAGTCCAGACAGGGGCAGCCTTTACGAGCAGTACTTC. Translating it yields CASSPDRGSLYEQYF.

The rearrangement uses TRBV2 and TRBJ2-3, with 8 positions matching TRBD2. CDR1 and CDR2 (germline): SNHLY, FYNNEI. V lost 4 bases and J lost 5; bases outside the gene matches: 8. CDR3 length: 15 amino acids. For the CDR3, the DNA is TGTGCCAGCAGTGTGCTAGCGGGTCATGGAGATACGCAGTATTTT. As protein: CASSVLAGHGDTQYF.

The chain is built from TRBV6-1 and TRBJ2-7, with 7 nucleotides matching TRBD1. The V segment lost 6 bases and the J segment 2 bases; nucleotides outside the gene matches: 7. CDR1 is MNHNS and CDR2 is SASEGT in the germline V gene. This CDR3 comprises 14 residues. The chain's CDR3 is CASRPGQSTYEQYF. The CDR3 region has the DNA TGTGCCAGCAGACCGGGACAGTCAACCTACGAGCAGTACTTC.

The chain uses TRBV4-1 and TRBJ2-5, with 10 bases aligning to TRBD2. The trim removed 0 bases at V and 5 bases at J, leaving 6 bases unmatched. Germline V CDR1 and CDR2: MGHRA, YSYEKL. The CDR3 length is 16 residues. The CDR3 protein is CASSQDSSGRSETQYF. For the CDR3, the DNA is TGCGCCAGCAGCCAAGACTCTAGCGGGAGATCCGAGACCCAGTACTTC.

The gene calls are TRBV10-2 and TRBJ2-7; 7 nucleotides line up with TRBD2. This CDR3 has 16 amino acids. Per germline, CDR1 WSHSY and CDR2 SAAADI. V lost 1 base to trimming and J lost 1 base; unmatched junction nucleotides: 7. The CDR3 reads CASSEFNGRRSYEQYF. CDR3 sequence (DNA): TGCGCCAGCAGTGAGTTCAACGGGAGGCGTTCCTACGAGCAGTACTTC.

The chain has TRBV27 and TRBJ2-5; the D is unclear. This CDR3 region has 13 residues. Per the germline V gene, CDR1 is MNHEY and CDR2 is SMNVEV (reference sequence). Deletions cut 4 bases from V and 0 bases from J, with 6 bases between. CDR3 nucleotide sequence: TGTGCCAGCAGTTCCTCGTACCAAGAGACCCAGTACTTC. Protein sequence: CASSSSYQETQYF.

The J gene is TRBJ2-1, the V gene TRBV5-1; possible D gene TRBD2, 6 bases. CDR3 length equals 16 residues. Trimming took 3 bases from V and 1 from J, leaving 14 bases between them. CDR1 and CDR2 from the germline V gene are SGHRS and YFSETQ. CDR3 nucleotides: TGCGCCAGCAGCTCTGTGGCGGGAATGTCCTACAATGAGCAGTTCTTC. It codes for CASSSVAGMSYNEQFF.

This chain joins TRBV7-9 and TRBJ1-1, with a tentative D call TRBD1 (5 bases). Trimming took 1 base from V and 7 from J, leaving 13 bases between them. Germline lookup yields CDR1 SEHNR and CDR2 FQNEAQ (reference sequence). This CDR3 comprises 14 residues. The CDR3 bases are TGTGCCAGCAGCTTAGGGGGCGGGACGGGTGAAGCTTTCTTT. Its translation is CASSLGGGTGEAFF.

The rearrangement uses TRBV27 and TRBJ2-7, with 7 bases identical to TRBD1. Looked up from germline, CDR1 is MNHEY and CDR2 is SMNVEV (reference sequence). The ends lost 2 bases at V and 2 bases at J; junction bases unmatched: 9. CDR3 length equals 16 residues. In DNA, the CDR3 is TGTGCCAGCAGTTTAGCCTTGGGCAGGGGGACCTACGAGCAGTACTTC. Amino acids: CASSLALGRGTYEQYF.